This paragraph reports one T cell receptor beta chain. The table came from immunoSEQ multiplex PCR; TCRdb's copy has only in-frame clones and leaves some out. This table has some 110,000 clones, 75% to 90% appearing once. There are 15 residues in the CDR3. V shed 8 bases and J shed 5 bases, with 25 bases lying between them. Germline V gene lookup returns CDR1 GTSNPN and CDR2 SVGIG (reference sequence). This sample was included in a study of T cell responses to AZD1222 COVID-19 vaccine. Sequenced here: peripheral blood, sampled on day 0 of AZD1222 vaccination. The gene calls are TRBV30 and TRBJ2-7; a possible D gene is TRBD1 (6 bases). The sequence was obtained from an adult in good health. CDR3 amino acids: CARSNLQGWKDEQYF. The CDR3 DNA follows: TGTGCCCGGTCCAACCTACAGGGCTGGAAGGACGAGCAGTACTTC.